This T cell receptor (beta chain) was recorded in a study of blood T cell repertoires in COVID-19. About the research overall: COVID-19 samples, acute and convalescent, were from the United States, Italy and Spain.

The CDR3 is 16 residues long. CDR1 is LNHDA, CDR2 SQIVND, per germline (reference sequence). V was trimmed by 5 bases and J by 1 base, leaving 15 bases between them. Study processing details: Using reference gene primer amplification, nucleated cell counts were estimated. Sequenced by immunoSEQ multiplex PCR; TCRdb stores in-frame clones only, minus some. The D gene and trimming were derived from the DNA, and the V and J assignments and clone size from that table. The table shows about 150,000 clones, with around four fifths occurring only once. What the recovered Cohort 3 donors had was two negative PCRs, clearance, or symptom resolution.

V usage is TRBV19 and J usage is TRBJ1-5, with D possibly being TRBD1 (6 bases). Source material: PBMCs or T cells enriched from blood (not recorded which). The origin of this receptor is a middle-aged woman who had recovered from COVID-19. CDR3: CASSGGGGLSNQPQHF. The CDR3 coding sequence is TGTGCCAGTAGTGGGGGGGGCGGGTTGAGCAATCAGCCCCAGCATTTT.